These 26 T cell receptor beta chains originate from one sample sequenced in a study of post-analysis software for immune sequencing data. Whole-study findings and limits: In patients, about 5 TRBV segments were more frequent than in controls, with TRBV5-6, TRBV5-1 and TRBV20-1 among them.

Prepared TCR beta cDNA libraries contained unique molecular identifiers. TCRdb fed the PCR reads into MiXCR, producing one record per CDR3 protein. The sample yields under 900,000 distinct CDR3 sequences, roughly 50% seen once. Their antigen targets remain unknown. Specimen: blood. The receptors derive from a girl aged 5-17 years with multiple sclerosis.

The chain is built from TRBV7-6 and TRBJ2-5, with 8 nucleotides matching TRBD2. Germline V gene lookup returns CDR1 SGHVS and CDR2 FNYEAQ. Germline trimming cut 1 base from V and 11 bases from J; bases unmatched to any gene: 12. The CDR3 is 15 amino acids. The DNA for the CDR3 is TGTGCCAGCAGCTTAGTTCGGGGGGGCTACAATGAGCAGTACTTC. This codes for CASSLVRGGYNEQYF.

The V call is TRBV3-1, the J call TRBJ2-7, with D hard to call. The V end lost 8 bases, the J end lost 0 bases, and 17 bases lay between the germline ends. This CDR3 comprises 15 residues. Germline V gene lookup returns CDR1 LGHDT and CDR2 YNNKEL (reference sequence). The CDR3 bases are TGTGCCAGCGGCCGTATTGCGATTAGCTCCTACGAGCAGTACTTC. Amino acids: CASGRIAISSYEQYF.

The chain links TRBV29-1 to TRBJ2-5; TRBD2 is a possible D gene (6 bases). This CDR3 spans 13 amino acids. Germline V gene data show CDR1 as SQVTM and CDR2 as ANQGSEA. V was trimmed by 2 bases and J by 4 bases, leaving 11 bases between them. The DNA for the CDR3 is TGCAGCGTTGAATTCGTGGGGGGAGAGACCCAGTACTTC. Residues: CSVEFVGGETQYF.

The V and J genes are TRBV3-1 and TRBJ1-5; D is unresolved. CDR3 length: 16 amino acids. The V gene lost 2 bases and the J gene lost 2 bases, with 13 bases spanning the gap. Germline V gene lookup returns CDR1 LGHDT and CDR2 YNNKEL (reference sequence). CDR3: CASSQSGSRGNQPQHF. The CDR3 DNA is TGTGCCAGCAGCCAATCGGGGTCAAGGGGCAATCAGCCCCAGCATTTT.

The rearrangement links TRBV7-9 to TRBJ1-4; D is undetermined. Germline V gives CDR1 SEHNR, CDR2 FQNEAQ (reference sequence). V gave up 5 bases and J gave up 0 bases, with 13 bases separating them. CDR3 length: 16 residues. CDR3 residues: CASSPEGKATNEKLFF. The CDR3 nucleotides read TGTGCCAGCAGCCCCGAGGGCAAGGCAACTAATGAAAAACTGTTTTTT.

In DNA form, the CDR3 reads TGTGCCAGCAGCTCGAACAGGGGAAGTCGGGGGACTGAAGCTTTCTTT. Protein product: CASSSNRGSRGTEAFF. This chain links TRBV11-2 with TRBJ1-1, with TRBD1 identical over 7 bases. Germline CDR1 is SGHAT and CDR2 is FQNNGV. The ends lost 4 bases at V and 5 bases at J; junction bases unmatched: 13. The CDR3 runs 16 residues.

This rearrangement joins TRBV27 to TRBJ2-5; TRBD1 matches at 8 bases. Per germline, CDR1 MNHEY and CDR2 SMNVEV (reference sequence). Trimming at V came to 5 bases and at J to 5 bases, leaving 10 bases not matched to a gene. The CDR3 contains 15 residues. The chain's CDR3 is CASSALRTGTETQYF. In nucleotides, the CDR3 is TGTGCCAGCAGTGCTCTACGGACAGGGACGGAGACCCAGTACTTC.

This chain links TRBV6-2 or TRBV6-3 with TRBJ2-7; TRBD2 matches at 10 bases. The CDR3 is made up of 17 amino acids. Trimming cost V 2 bases and J 1 base; bases outside gene matches: 8. Germline V gives CDR1 MNHEY, CDR2 SVGEGT. In DNA form, the CDR3 reads TGTGCCAGCAGTTACGAGCTAGCGGGAGCCGCATCCTACGAGCAGTACTTC. Its protein product is CASSYELAGAASYEQYF.

The rearrangement uses TRBV7-9 and TRBJ2-7, with D perhaps given as TRBD1 or TRBD2 (6 bases each). The CDR3 runs to 15 residues. Trimming shortened V by 8 bases and J by 0 bases, and 17 bases separated the two germline ends. CDR1 is SEHNR and CDR2 is FQNEAQ in the germline V gene (reference sequence). The CDR3 loop reads CASGRGQPSSYEQYF. Here the CDR3 DNA reads TGTGCCAGCGGGCGGGGACAACCAAGCTCCTACGAGCAGTACTTC. Based on the CDR3 plus reference TRBV7-9 and TRBJ2-7, the full variable domain is DTGVSQNPRHKITKRGQNVTFRCDPISEHNRLYWYRQTLGQGPEFLTYFQNEAQLEKSRLLSDRFSAERPKGSFSTLEIQRTEQGDSAMYLCASGRGQPSSYEQYFGPGTRLTVT.

In its sample, this clonotype was seen a few times. The chain carries TRBV5-5 and TRBJ2-1; D possibly corresponds to TRBD2 (5 bases). The length of the CDR3 is 13 residues. The germline gives CDR1 SGHKS, CDR2 YYEKEE (reference sequence). V was cut by 6 bases and J by 9 bases, with 16 bases left in between. The CDR3 is CASIRTRFSEQFF. CDR3 bases: TGTGCCAGCATCCGAACTAGATTCAGTGAGCAGTTCTTC.

This clonotype was seen a handful of times. This sequence joins TRBV10-2 and TRBJ2-3; tentatively, D is TRBD2 (6 bases). Germline-derived CDR1 and CDR2 are WSHSY and SAAADI. CDR3 length: 13 amino acids. V lost 6 bases and J 6 bases, leaving 13 bases between the germline ends. The CDR3 sequence: CASRRDGRDTQYF. The CDR3 DNA sequence: TGCGCCAGCAGGCGGGACGGTCGGGATACGCAGTATTTT.

The rearrangement uses TRBV5-6 and TRBJ2-7; 10 bases fit TRBD1. CDR3 length: 15 amino acids. The J segment lost 4 bases and the V segment lost 4 bases, leaving 8 bases of the junction unmatched. The germline CDR1 and CDR2 sequences are SGHDT and YYEEEE. CDR3 coding DNA: TGTGCCAGCAGCGCCGCGGGACAGGGGCTGTACGAGCAGTACTTC. The encoded protein is CASSAAGQGLYEQYF.

The chain has TRBV5-1 and TRBJ2-5; the D gene is possibly TRBD1 (5 bases). Germline CDR1 and CDR2: SGHRS and YFSETQ. V was shortened by 0 bases and J by 5 bases, with 11 bases between the two germline ends. The CDR3 has 14 amino acids. The CDR3 is CASSLGGAEETQYF. DNA of the CDR3: TGCGCCAGCAGCTTGGGTGGGGCAGAGGAGACCCAGTACTTC. Combining the CDR3 with reference TRBV5-1 and TRBJ2-5 gives the whole variable domain KAGVTQTPRYLIKTRGQQVTLSCSPISGHRSVSWYQQTPGQGLQFLFEYFSETQRNKGNFPGRFSGRQFSNSRSEMNVSTLELGDSALYLCASSLGGAEETQYFGPGTRLLVL.

The chain links TRBV6-5 to TRBJ1-4, with TRBD1 matching 12 bases. The V segment lost 6 bases and the J segment 7 bases; nucleotides outside the gene matches: 3. CDR1 and CDR2 (germline): MNHEY, SVGAGI. This CDR3 comprises 14 residues. The DNA for the CDR3 is TGTGCCAGCAGGGAGGGACAGGGGGCTGAAAAACTGTTTTTT. This sequence encodes CASREGQGAEKLFF.

V and J are TRBV5-6 and TRBJ2-5, with D possibly matching TRBD2 (5 bases). The J call is doubtful: the DNA matches TRBJ2-7 better. This CDR3 is built from 15 residues. The V gene's germline CDR1 is SGHDT and CDR2 YYEEEE. The chain's CDR3 is CASSLAVGGWHEQYF. In DNA, the CDR3 is TGTGCCAGCAGCTTGGCCGTCGGAGGTTGGCACGAGCAGTACTTC.

The chain has TRBV3-1 and TRBJ2-3, with 10 positions matching TRBD2. With V trimmed by 3 bases and J by 0 bases, 3 bases remained unmatched. CDR3 length: 16 amino acids. The germline V gene encodes CDR1 LGHDT and CDR2 YNNKEL (reference sequence). CDR3 in DNA: TGTGCCAGCAGCCAGGTTAGCGGGAGGAGCACAGATACGCAGTATTTT. Its protein is CASSQVSGRSTDTQYF.

There are a few counts of this clonotype. CDR3 loop: CASSSGQVGTGREQYF. CDR3 sequence (DNA): TGTGCCAGCAGCTCAGGACAGGTGGGGACGGGGCGGGAGCAGTACTTC. The chain couples TRBV5-5 to TRBJ2-7; 7 positions match TRBD1. The CDR3 contains 16 residues. Germline CDR1 is SGHKS and CDR2 is YYEKEE (reference sequence). The V and J ends lost 3 bases and 7 bases, in that order; junction bases with no gene match: 16.

This clonotype was found once. The chain employs TRBV12-3 or TRBV12-4 and TRBJ1-5, with 8 nucleotides matching TRBD1. J lost 6 bases, V lost 9 bases, and 4 bases had no gene match. The CDR3 runs 12 residues. The CDR3 DNA reads TGTGCCAGTTCAGGGGGCTTTCAGCCCCAGCATTTT. Its translation: CASSGGFQPQHF.

The CDR3 nucleotides read TGCAGCGTTGAGACGGCTGATACTTACAATGAGCAGTTCTTC. Protein: CSVETADTYNEQFF. The chain has TRBV29-1 and TRBJ2-1, with no clear D. Germline CDR1 is SQVTM and CDR2 is ANQGSEA. Trimming cost V 3 bases and J 4 bases, with 13 bases left between them. The CDR3 totals 14 residues.

The chain combines TRBV5-1 with TRBJ2-3; 7 bases map to TRBD1. In germline, CDR1 is SGHRS, CDR2 YFSETQ. V shed 0 bases and J 2 bases; nucleotides not matched to a gene: 6. The CDR3 has 16 amino acids. The DNA of the CDR3 is TGCGCCAGCAGCTTGGCCCCGGGACAGAACACAGATACGCAGTATTTT. Translating gives CASSLAPGQNTDTQYF.

J is TRBJ2-5 and V is TRBV6-1, with TRBD1 as a possible D gene (5 bases). The CDR3 is 14 residues long. Germline lookup yields CDR1 MNHNS and CDR2 SASEGT. Trimming took 5 bases from V and 5 from J, leaving 15 bases between them. The CDR3 DNA reads TGTGCCAGCAGTTGGGGCTCGCTAAGGGAGACCCAGTACTTC. Protein sequence: CASSWGSLRETQYF.

This clonotype showed up just a few times. J is TRBJ2-5 and V is TRBV29-1; D uncertain. The CDR3 runs to 10 residues. V was cut by 7 bases and J by 5 bases, with 8 bases left in between. Germline CDR1 and CDR2: SQVTM and ANQGSEA. CDR3 amino acids: CSAVEETQYF. As DNA, the CDR3 is TGCAGCGCTGTCGAGGAGACCCAGTACTTC. Variable domain in full (rest from reference TRBV29-1 and TRBJ2-5): SAVISQKPSRDICQRGTSLTIQCQVDSQVTMMFWYRQQPGQSLTLIATANQGSEATYESGFVIDKFPISRPNLTFSTLTVSNMSPEDSSIYLCSAVEETQYFGPGTRLLVL.

The V and J genes are TRBV5-5 and TRBJ2-7; D unclear. Germline V gives CDR1 SGHKS, CDR2 YYEKEE (reference sequence). CDR3 size: 13 residues. Trimming stripped 1 base from V and 3 bases from J, with 8 bases between. CDR3 amino acids: CASSLRTNYEQYF. Written as DNA, the CDR3 is TGTGCCAGCAGCTTGCGTACTAACTACGAGCAGTACTTC.

The chain is built from TRBV7-2 and TRBJ2-7; D is possibly TRBD1 (7 bases). This CDR3 is 15 amino acids long. Germline lookup yields CDR1 SGHTA and CDR2 FQGNSA. Trimming removed 4 bases from V and 2 bases from J, with 15 bases in between. The CDR3: CASSSGGTAAYEQYF. CDR3 coding DNA: TGTGCCAGCAGCTCCGGCGGGACAGCAGCCTACGAGCAGTACTTC.

This clonotype was counted a few times. The rearrangement uses TRBV6-5 and TRBJ2-5; D unresolved. V shed 7 bases and J shed 10 bases, with 19 bases lying between them. The CDR3 contains 13 residues. CDR1 and CDR2 (germline): MNHEY, SVGAGI. CDR3 in DNA: TGTGCCAGCAATCTTGGGAAATACACGAACCAGTACTTC. Its protein product is CASNLGKYTNQYF.

This clonotype appeared a few times. The rearrangement joins TRBV29-1 to TRBJ2-3, with 7 bases lining up with TRBD1. CDR3 length: 14 amino acids. CDR1 and CDR2 from the germline V gene are SQVTM and ANQGSEA. V lost 5 bases, J lost 0 bases, and 5 bases stayed unmatched. The CDR3 sequence: CSVPQGVSTDTQYF. The CDR3 DNA follows: TGCAGCGTTCCGCAGGGGGTGAGCACAGATACGCAGTATTTT.